This T cell receptor beta chain appears in the sequencing data of a study of CD8 T cells in ankylosing spondylitis (dated by TCRdb to 2016 to 2017). In the study overall: The study profiled T cell receptor beta repertoires in healthy donors and ankylosing spondylitis patients to find disease-linked TCR variants. The full study cohort was made up of 25 ankylosing spondylitis patients and about a hundred healthy donors. Peripheral blood samples were taken, and synovial fluid was additionally collected from ankylosing spondylitis patients.

CDR1 and CDR2 were assigned from the germline V gene as SGHVS and FQNEAQ. Measured from the cysteine to the phenylalanine, the CDR3 is 15 residues long. This entry keeps only the CDR3 DNA: 45 bases, framed from base 1. The germline V and J ends show losses of 3 bases and 5 bases respectively, and no gene match explains 10 bases of the junction. The sequencing machine was an Illumina HiSeq 2500. TCR beta libraries were prepared by quantitative 5'-RACE with molecular barcodes. As for the authors' bioinformatics: A new computational method, built on a probabilistic model of VDJ rearrangement, was used to identify disease-linked TCR variants. TCRdb reanalyzed the raw reads on its own, using fastp at Q25 for trimming and MiXCR for clone calling, and kept in-frame beta chains. Every entry covers one CDR3 protein and lists the most common genes and DNA from its rows. TCRdb, not the original authors, processed these V and J calls. In all, the sample holds 380,000 or so distinct CDR3 sequences, and 20% to 25% of those were seen once. Under 15% of the sample comes from the top ten.

Beyond this particular receptor, the publication reports: The disease-linked clones were reported as significantly enriched in matched synovial fluid samples from ankylosing spondylitis patients. Some motif variants had previously been reported in the synovial fluid and blood of reactive arthritis patients, which suggests shared mechanisms of disease initiation. The disease-linked clones showed a CD8+ phenotype and occurred at relatively low frequencies in peripheral blood. Blood from ankylosing spondylitis patients appeared to be characterized by a TCR beta motif made up of several highly homologous amino acid variants.

Comments on this clonotype: The clone's antigen remains unknown. No quality values exist for individual bases; no much larger clone is one base distant.

This chain joins TRBV7-8 to TRBJ2-7, with 7 middle bases fitting TRBD1. The sample taken for sequencing was blood, either unsorted or a sorted T cell fraction (not recorded which). The origin of this receptor is a male donor with ankylosing spondylitis or in good health (not recorded which). The DNA sequence follows: TGTGCCAGCAGCTTTCTTAAGACAGGGTTGAACGAGCAGTACTTC. This translates into CASSFLKTGLNEQYF. With the portions outside the CDR3 filled from the reference TRBV7-8 and TRBJ2-7 genes, the complete variable region becomes GAGVSQSPRYKVAKRGQDVALRCDPISGHVSLFWYQQALGQGPEFLTYFQNEAQLDKSGLPSDRFFAERPEGSVSTLKIQRTQQEDSAVYLCASSFLKTGLNEQYFGPGTRLTVT.